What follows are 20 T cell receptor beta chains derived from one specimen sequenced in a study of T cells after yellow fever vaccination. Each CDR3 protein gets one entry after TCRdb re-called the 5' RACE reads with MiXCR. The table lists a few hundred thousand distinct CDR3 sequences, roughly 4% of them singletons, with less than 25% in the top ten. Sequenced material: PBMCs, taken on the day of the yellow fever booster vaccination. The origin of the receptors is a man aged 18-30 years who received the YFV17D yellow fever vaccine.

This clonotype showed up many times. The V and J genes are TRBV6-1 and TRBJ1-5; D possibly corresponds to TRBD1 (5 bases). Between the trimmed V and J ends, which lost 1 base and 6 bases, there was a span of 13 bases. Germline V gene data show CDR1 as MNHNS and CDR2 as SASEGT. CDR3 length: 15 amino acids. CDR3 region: CASSEVRGGVQPQHF. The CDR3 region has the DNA TGTGCCAGCAGTGAAGTGAGGGGCGGTGTTCAGCCCCAGCATTTT.

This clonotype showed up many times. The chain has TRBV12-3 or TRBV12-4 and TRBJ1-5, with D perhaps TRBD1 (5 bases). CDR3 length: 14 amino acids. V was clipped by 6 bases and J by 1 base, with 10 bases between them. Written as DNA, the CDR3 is TGTGCCAGCAGCCTAGGGGACAGCAATCAGCCCCAGCATTTT. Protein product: CASSLGDSNQPQHF.

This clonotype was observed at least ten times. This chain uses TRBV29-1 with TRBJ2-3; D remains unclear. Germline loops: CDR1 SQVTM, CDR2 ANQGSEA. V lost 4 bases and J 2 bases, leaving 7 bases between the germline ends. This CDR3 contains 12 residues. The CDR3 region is CSVVYYTDTQYF. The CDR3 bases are TGCAGCGTTGTTTACTACACAGATACGCAGTATTTT.

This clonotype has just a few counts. Here the CDR3 reads CASSLGGAGGRQETQYF. The CDR3 nucleotides read TGTGCCAGCAGCTTAGGAGGGGCGGGGGGGCGGCAAGAGACCCAGTACTTC. The chain joins TRBV7-2 to TRBJ2-5; 9 nucleotides line up with TRBD2. CDR3 length: 17 amino acids. The germline V gene encodes CDR1 SGHTA and CDR2 FQGNSA. V gave up 1 base and J gave up 2 bases; unmatched junction bases: 8. Variable domain in full (rest from reference TRBV7-2 and TRBJ2-5): GAGVSQSPSNKVTEKGKDVELRCDPISGHTALYWYRQSLGQGLEFLIYFQGNSAPDKSGLPSDRFSAERTGGSVSTLTIQRTQQEDSAVYLCASSLGGAGGRQETQYFGPGTRLLVL.

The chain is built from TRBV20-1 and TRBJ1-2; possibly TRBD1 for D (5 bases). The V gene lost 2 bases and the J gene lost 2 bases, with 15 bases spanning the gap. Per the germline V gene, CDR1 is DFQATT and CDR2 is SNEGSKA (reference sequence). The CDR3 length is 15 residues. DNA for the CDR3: TGCAGTGCTAGAAATAGGGCAGGGACGAACTATGGCTACACCTTC. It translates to CSARNRAGTNYGYTF.

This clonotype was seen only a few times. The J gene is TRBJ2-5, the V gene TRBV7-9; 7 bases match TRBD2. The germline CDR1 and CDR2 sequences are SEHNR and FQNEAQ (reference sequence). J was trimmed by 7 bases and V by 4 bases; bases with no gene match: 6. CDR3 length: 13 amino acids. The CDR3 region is CASSSREEGTQYF. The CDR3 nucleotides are TGTGCCAGCAGCTCTCGGGAGGAGGGGACCCAGTACTTC.

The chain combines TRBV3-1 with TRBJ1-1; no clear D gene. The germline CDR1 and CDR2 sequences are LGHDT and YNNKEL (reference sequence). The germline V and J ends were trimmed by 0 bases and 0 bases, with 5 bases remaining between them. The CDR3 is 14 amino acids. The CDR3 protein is CASSQDVLNTEAFF. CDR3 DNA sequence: TGTGCCAGCAGCCAAGATGTTCTGAACACTGAAGCTTTCTTT.

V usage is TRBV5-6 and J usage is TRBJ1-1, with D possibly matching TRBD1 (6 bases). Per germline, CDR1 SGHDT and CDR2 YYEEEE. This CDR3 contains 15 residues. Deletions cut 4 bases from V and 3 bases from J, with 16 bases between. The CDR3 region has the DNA TGTGCCAGCAGCCCTTCAACGACAGGCGACACTGAAGCTTTCTTT. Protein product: CASSPSTTGDTEAFF.

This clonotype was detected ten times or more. The CDR3 loop reads CASSQDGGQGTDTQYF. CDR3 DNA sequence: TGCGCCAGCAGCCAAGATGGGGGACAGGGCACAGATACGCAGTATTTT. The rearrangement uses TRBV4-3 and TRBJ2-3, with 8 bases identical to TRBD1. The CDR3 sequence is 16 residues long. Unmatched junction bases numbered 3, after V lost 0 bases and J lost 1 base. Germline V gives CDR1 LGHNA, CDR2 YSLEER.

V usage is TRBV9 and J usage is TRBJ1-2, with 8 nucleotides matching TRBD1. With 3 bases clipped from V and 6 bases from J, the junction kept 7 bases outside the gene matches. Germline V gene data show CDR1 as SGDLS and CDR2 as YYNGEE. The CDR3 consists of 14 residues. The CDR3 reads CASSEDAGGNGYTF. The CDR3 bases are TGTGCCAGCAGCGAGGACGCAGGGGGCAATGGCTACACCTTC.

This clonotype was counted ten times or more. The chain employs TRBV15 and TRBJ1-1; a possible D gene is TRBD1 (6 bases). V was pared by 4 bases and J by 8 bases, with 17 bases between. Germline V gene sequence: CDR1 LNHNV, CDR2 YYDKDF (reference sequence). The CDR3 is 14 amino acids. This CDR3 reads CATSKTRGAREAFF. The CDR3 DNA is TGTGCCACCAGCAAAACCAGGGGCGCCAGAGAAGCTTTCTTT. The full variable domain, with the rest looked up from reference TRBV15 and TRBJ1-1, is DAMVIQNPRYQVTQFGKPVTLSCSQTLNHNVMYWYQQKSSQAPKLLFHYYDKDFNNEADTPDNFQSRRPNTSFCFLDIRSPGLGDTAMYLCATSKTRGAREAFFGQGTRLTVV.

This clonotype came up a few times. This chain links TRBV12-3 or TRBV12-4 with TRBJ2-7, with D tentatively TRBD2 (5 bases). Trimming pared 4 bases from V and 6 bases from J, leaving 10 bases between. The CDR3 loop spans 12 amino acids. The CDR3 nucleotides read TGTGCCAGCAGTTCGCCGGGAAGCGAGCAGTACTTC. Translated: CASSSPGSEQYF.

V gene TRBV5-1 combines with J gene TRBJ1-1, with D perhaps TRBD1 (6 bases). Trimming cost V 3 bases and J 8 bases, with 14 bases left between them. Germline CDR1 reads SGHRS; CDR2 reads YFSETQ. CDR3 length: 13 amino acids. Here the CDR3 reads CASSSIPTGEAFF. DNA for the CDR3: TGCGCCAGCAGCTCAATACCAACAGGGGAAGCTTTCTTT.

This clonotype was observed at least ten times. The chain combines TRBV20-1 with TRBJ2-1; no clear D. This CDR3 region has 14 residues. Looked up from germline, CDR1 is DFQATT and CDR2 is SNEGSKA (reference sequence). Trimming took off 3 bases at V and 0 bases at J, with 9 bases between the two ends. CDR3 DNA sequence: TGCAGTGCTAGCCGGCTGCGCTCCTACAATGAGCAGTTCTTC. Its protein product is CSASRLRSYNEQFF.

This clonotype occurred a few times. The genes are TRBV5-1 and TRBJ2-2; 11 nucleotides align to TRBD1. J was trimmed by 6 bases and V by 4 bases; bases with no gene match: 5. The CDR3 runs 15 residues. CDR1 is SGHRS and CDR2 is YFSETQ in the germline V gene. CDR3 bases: TGCGCCAGCAGCCAAGGACAGGGGGCCGCCGGGGAGCTGTTTTTT. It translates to CASSQGQGAAGELFF. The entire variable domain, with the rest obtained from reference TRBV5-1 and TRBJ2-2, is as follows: KAGVTQTPRYLIKTRGQQVTLSCSPISGHRSVSWYQQTPGQGLQFLFEYFSETQRNKGNFPGRFSGRQFSNSRSEMNVSTLELGDSALYLCASSQGQGAAGELFFGEGSRLTVL.

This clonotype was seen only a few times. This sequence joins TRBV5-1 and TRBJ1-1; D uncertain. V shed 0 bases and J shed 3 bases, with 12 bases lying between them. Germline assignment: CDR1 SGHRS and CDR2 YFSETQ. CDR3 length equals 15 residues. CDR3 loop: CASSLGANGDTEAFF. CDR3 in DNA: TGCGCCAGCAGCTTGGGGGCAAATGGGGACACTGAAGCTTTCTTT.

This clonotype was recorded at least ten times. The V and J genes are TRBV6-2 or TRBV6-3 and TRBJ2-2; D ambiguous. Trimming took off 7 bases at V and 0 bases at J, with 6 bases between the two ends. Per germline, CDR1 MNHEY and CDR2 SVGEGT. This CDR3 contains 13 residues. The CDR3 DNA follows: TGTGCCAGCAACCACCCGAACACCGGGGAGCTGTTTTTT. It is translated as CASNHPNTGELFF.

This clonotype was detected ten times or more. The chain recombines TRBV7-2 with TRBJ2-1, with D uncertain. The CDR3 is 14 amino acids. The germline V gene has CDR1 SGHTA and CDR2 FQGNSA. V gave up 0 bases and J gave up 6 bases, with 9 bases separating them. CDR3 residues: CASSLALSVNEQFF. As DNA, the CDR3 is TGTGCCAGCAGCTTAGCGCTAAGTGTCAATGAGCAGTTCTTC.

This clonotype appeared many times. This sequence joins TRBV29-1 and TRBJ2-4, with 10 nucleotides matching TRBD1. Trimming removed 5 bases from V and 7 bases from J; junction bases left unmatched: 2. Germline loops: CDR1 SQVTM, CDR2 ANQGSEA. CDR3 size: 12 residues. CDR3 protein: CSVSTGGNIQYF. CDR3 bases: TGCAGCGTTTCGACAGGGGGCAACATTCAGTACTTC.

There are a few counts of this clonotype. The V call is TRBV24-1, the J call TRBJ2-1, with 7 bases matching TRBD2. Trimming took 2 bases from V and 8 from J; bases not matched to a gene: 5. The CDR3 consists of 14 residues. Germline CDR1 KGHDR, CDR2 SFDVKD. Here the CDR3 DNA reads TGTGCCACCAGTGATTGGACTAGTGGCGATGAGCAGTTCTTC. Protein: CATSDWTSGDEQFF.